Presented here are 23 T cell receptor beta chains from one specimen sequenced in a study of OX40 agonist ivuxolimab in advanced cancers. Libraries came from the immunoSEQ multiplex PCR assay. TCRdb stores this immuneACCESS table with in-frame sequences only. Part of the clones is absent; in the studies checked, under half of the shortfall reflects unresolved V genes, and no reason is known for the rest. The sample has about 64,000 clones on record, about 90% of them singletons. Of the sample, less than 6% falls within the top ten clones. Sequences were derived from CD4+ or CD8+ T cells sorted from blood, sampled in a trial of the OX40 agonist ivuxolimab. The receptors come from an adult with an advanced solid tumor such as melanoma, head and neck, liver or kidney cancer.

V gene TRBV10-2 combines with J gene TRBJ2-7; TRBD1 is a possible D gene (5 bases). CDR3 size: 13 residues. Germline V lookup: CDR1 WSHSY, CDR2 SAAADI. V shed 4 bases and J shed 7 bases, with 14 bases lying between them. The DNA of the CDR3 is TGCGCCAGCAGTGCCCCAGGGCCCGGTGAGCAGTACTTC. It translates to CASSAPGPGEQYF.

The chain combines TRBV28 with TRBJ1-1; D might be TRBD1 (5 bases). The CDR3 has 12 amino acids. CDR1 and CDR2 (germline): MDHEN, SYDVKM. V shed 1 base and J shed 9 bases, with 9 bases lying between them. DNA for the CDR3: TGTGCCAGCAGTTTATTAGGGGATAAAGCTTTCTTT. Its protein is CASSLLGDKAFF.

The chain carries TRBV6-6 and TRBJ2-7; a weak D match, TRBD2 (5 bases). V lost 4 bases, J lost 4 bases, and 11 bases lay in between. The V gene's germline CDR1 is MNHNY and CDR2 SVGAGI (reference sequence). The CDR3 sequence is 13 residues long. CDR3 nucleotides: TGTGCCAGCAGTTCCCTAGCCGGTTACGAGCAGTACTTC. It encodes CASSSLAGYEQYF.

The genes are TRBV5-1 and TRBJ1-1; TRBD1 might be the D (6 bases). CDR3 length equals 15 residues. The germline V gene encodes CDR1 SGHRS and CDR2 YFSETQ. V was pared by 3 bases and J by 8 bases, with 20 bases between. The CDR3 reads CASSWGTSRASEAFF. The DNA of the CDR3 is TGCGCCAGCAGCTGGGGGACATCAAGGGCTTCGGAAGCTTTCTTT.

CDR3 sequence (DNA): TGCGCCAGCAGCTTGTCGTCTAGCGGATTCACCGGGGAGCTGTTTTTT. This gives the protein CASSLSSSGFTGELFF. The V and J genes are TRBV5-1 and TRBJ2-2; 7 bases line up with TRBD2. CDR3 length: 16 residues. CDR1 is SGHRS, CDR2 YFSETQ, per germline. Losses at the gene ends were 1 base for V and 4 bases for J; bases not matched to a gene: 7.

The V call is TRBV13, the J call TRBJ2-7; D is uncertain. Per the germline V gene, CDR1 is PRHDT and CDR2 is FYEKMQ (reference sequence). CDR3 length: 11 amino acids. V dropped 4 bases and J dropped 0 bases, with 1 base sitting between them. Written as DNA, the CDR3 is TGTGCCAGCAGCTCCTCCTACGAGCAGTACTTC. Protein: CASSSSYEQYF. The entire variable domain, with the rest obtained from reference TRBV13 and TRBJ2-7, is as follows: AAGVIQSPRHLIKEKRETATLKCYPIPRHDTVYWYQQGPGQDPQFLISFYEKMQSDKGSIPDRFSAQQFSDYHSELNMSSLELGDSALYFCASSSSYEQYFGPGTRLTVT.

The CDR3 nucleotides read TGTGCCAGCAGCTTCGGACAGGGTCACTATGGCTACACCTTC. It specifies CASSFGQGHYGYTF. The chain links TRBV5-6 to TRBJ1-2, with TRBD1 matching over 8 bases. V trimming: 2 bases; J trimming: 3 bases; junction bases outside the gene matches: 3. Germline loops: CDR1 SGHDT, CDR2 YYEEEE. This CDR3 is 14 amino acids long.

The genes are TRBV19 and TRBJ2-3; D ambiguous. Germline lookup yields CDR1 LNHDA and CDR2 SQIVND (reference sequence). V was shortened by 0 bases and J by 5 bases, with 9 bases between the two germline ends. The CDR3 has 14 amino acids. DNA for the CDR3: TGTGCCAGTAGTATAGATCCCAGGAGAGATACGCAGTATTTT. Protein: CASSIDPRRDTQYF.

V gene TRBV27 combines with J gene TRBJ1-1, with a possible D match to TRBD1 (5 bases). The germline V gene has CDR1 MNHEY and CDR2 SMNVEV (reference sequence). V lost 4 bases, J lost 1 base, and 13 bases lay in between. The CDR3 runs to 15 residues. The CDR3 loop is CASSSLTGGNTEAFF. Written as DNA, the CDR3 is TGTGCCAGCAGTTCCCTCACAGGAGGGAACACTGAAGCTTTCTTT.

This clone showed up just once. A much larger clone differs from this one at a single base, so this may be a read error. Other DNA sequences in this specimen translate into the identical CDR3. This sequence joins TRBV5-1 and TRBJ2-7; 10 nucleotides agree with TRBD1. The CDR3 is 16 amino acids. V lost 4 bases, J lost 5 bases, and 12 bases stayed unmatched. CDR1 and CDR2 (germline): SGHRS, YFSETQ. CDR3 DNA: TGCGCCAGCAGCGGAAGGGGACAGGGGACGGGCAACGAGCAGTACTTC. Translating it yields CASSGRGQGTGNEQYF.

V usage is TRBV7-9 and J usage is TRBJ2-3; 9 bases are shared with TRBD1. Trimming cost V 1 base and J 2 bases; bases outside gene matches: 1. Germline values: CDR1 SEHNR, CDR2 FQNEAQ (reference sequence). The CDR3 runs to 15 residues. CDR3 nucleotide sequence: TGTGCCAGCAGCTTAGGGGACAGGGACACAGATACGCAGTATTTT. Residues: CASSLGDRDTDTQYF. The whole variable domain, filled in from reference TRBV7-9 and TRBJ2-3, reads DTGVSQNPRHKITKRGQNVTFRCDPISEHNRLYWYRQTLGQGPEFLTYFQNEAQLEKSRLLSDRFSAERPKGSFSTLEIQRTEQGDSAMYLCASSLGDRDTDTQYFGPGTRLTVL.

The V and J genes are TRBV7-9 and TRBJ1-2; TRBD1 agrees at 9 bases. The CDR3 has 15 amino acids. Germline CDR1 SEHNR, CDR2 FQNEAQ (reference sequence). The trim removed 0 bases at V and 3 bases at J, leaving 2 bases unmatched. CDR3 residues: CASSLADRGDYGYTF. Written as DNA, the CDR3 is TGTGCCAGCAGCTTAGCGGACAGGGGTGACTATGGCTACACCTTC.

The chain carries TRBV5-4 and TRBJ2-5, with 7 bases identical to TRBD1. Germline V gives CDR1 SGHNT, CDR2 YYREEE (reference sequence). This CDR3 comprises 15 residues. J was trimmed by 2 bases and V by 4 bases; bases with no gene match: 8. The CDR3 DNA sequence: TGTGCCAGCAGCGTACCGACAGGGATACAAGAGACCCAGTACTTC. Its translation: CASSVPTGIQETQYF. The whole variable domain, filled in from reference TRBV5-4 and TRBJ2-5, reads ETGVTQSPTHLIKTRGQQVTLRCSSQSGHNTVSWYQQALGQGPQFIFQYYREEENGRGNFPPRFSGLQFPNYSSELNVNALELDDSALYLCASSVPTGIQETQYFGPGTRLLVL.

This chain connects TRBV6-1 to TRBJ1-2; D is undetermined. V dropped 1 base and J dropped 3 bases, with 12 bases sitting between them. CDR3 length: 15 residues. Germline assignment: CDR1 MNHNS and CDR2 SASEGT. The CDR3 protein is CASSEGSALDYGYTF. CDR3 nucleotide sequence: TGTGCCAGCAGTGAAGGGAGCGCCCTTGACTATGGCTACACCTTC.

The chain links TRBV2 to TRBJ2-7; weak D call: TRBD1 (5 bases). This CDR3 comprises 12 residues. Per the germline V gene, CDR1 is SNHLY and CDR2 is FYNNEI. V shed 3 bases and J shed 6 bases, with 9 bases lying between them. The CDR3 here is CASSDRAREQYF. CDR3 DNA: TGTGCCAGCAGTGACAGGGCACGCGAGCAGTACTTC.

The genes are TRBV6-1 and TRBJ2-7, with a weak D call TRBD1 (5 bases). From germline, CDR1 is MNHNS and CDR2 SASEGT. This CDR3 is 14 amino acids long. Trimming removed 0 bases from V and 4 bases from J, with 10 bases in between. The CDR3 protein is CASSEAGRAYEQYF. The CDR3 nucleotides read TGTGCCAGCAGTGAAGCGGGCAGGGCATACGAGCAGTACTTC.

This rearrangement joins TRBV6-6 to TRBJ2-1; 7 bases fit TRBD1. Germline V gene lookup returns CDR1 MNHNY and CDR2 SVGAGI (reference sequence). V dropped 6 bases and J dropped 0; count of bases not matched to a gene: 5. The CDR3 contains 15 residues. CDR3 in amino acids: CASRPRDSSYNEQFF. The CDR3, as DNA: TGTGCCAGCAGGCCCCGGGACAGCTCCTACAATGAGCAGTTCTTC.

This clone showed up just once. The J gene is TRBJ1-1, the V gene TRBV4-2; D gene unclear. CDR3 length equals 13 residues. The germline V and J ends were trimmed by 0 bases and 10 bases, with 12 bases remaining between them. In germline, CDR1 is LGHNA, CDR2 YNFKEQ. The CDR3 here is CASSQELGSGAFF. The CDR3 DNA reads as TGTGCCAGCAGCCAAGAGCTAGGGTCTGGAGCTTTCTTT.

The sample holds one count of this clone. V and J are TRBV7-9 and TRBJ2-5; 7 positions agree with TRBD2. V lost 10 bases and J lost 2; bases outside the gene matches: 4. The CDR3 sequence is 12 residues long. Germline loops: CDR1 SEHNR, CDR2 FQNEAQ (reference sequence). This chain's CDR3 is CAIKAGQETQYF. The DNA of the CDR3 is TGTGCCATAAAAGCGGGACAAGAGACCCAGTACTTC.

This clone was observed a few times. The chain recombines TRBV28 with TRBJ1-1; TRBD1 is a possible D gene (6 bases). CDR1 and CDR2 (germline): MDHEN, SYDVKM. V was cut by 6 bases and J by 8 bases, with 13 bases left in between. The CDR3 extends over 12 amino acids. The CDR3 DNA reads as TGTGCCAGCAGCCGGTACAGGGTGGAAGCTTTCTTT. It yields the protein CASSRYRVEAFF. Together with reference TRBV28 and TRBJ1-1, the CDR3 gives the full variable domain: DVKVTQSSRYLVKRTGEKVFLECVQDMDHENMFWYRQDPGLGLRLIYFSYDVKMKEKGDIPEGYSVSREKKERFSLILESASTNQTSMYLCASSRYRVEAFFGQGTRLTVV.

The chain links TRBV7-2 to TRBJ2-7, with a weak D call TRBD2 (5 bases). CDR3 length equals 14 residues. Germline V gene sequence: CDR1 SGHTA, CDR2 FQGNSA. V was clipped by 5 bases and J by 2 bases, with 13 bases between them. The CDR3 coding sequence is TGTGCCAGCAGCCCCCCAGGCGGGCCCTACGAGCAGTACTTC. Protein sequence: CASSPPGGPYEQYF. Combining the CDR3 with reference TRBV7-2 and TRBJ2-7 gives the whole variable domain GAGVSQSPSNKVTEKGKDVELRCDPISGHTALYWYRQSLGQGLEFLIYFQGNSAPDKSGLPSDRFSAERTGGSVSTLTIQRTQQEDSAVYLCASSPPGGPYEQYFGPGTRLTVT.

The V call is TRBV11-1, the J call TRBJ2-7; D might be TRBD2 (5 bases). Between the trimmed V and J ends, which lost 5 bases and 3 bases, there was a span of 8 bases. The CDR3 consists of 12 residues. Germline CDR1 and CDR2: SGHAT and FQDESV (reference sequence). CDR3 residues: CASSKGDYEQYF. The CDR3 DNA reads TGTGCCAGCAGCAAGGGAGACTACGAGCAGTACTTC. The complete variable domain, with remaining parts taken from reference TRBV11-1 and TRBJ2-7, reads EAEVAQSPRYKITEKSQAVAFWCDPISGHATLYWYRQILGQGPELLVQFQDESVVDDSQLPKDRFSAERLKGVDSTLKIQPAELGDSAMYLCASSKGDYEQYFGPGTRLTVT.

The gene calls are TRBV6-1 and TRBJ1-5; D call uncertain. CDR1 MNHNS and CDR2 SASEGT come from the germline V gene. Trimming took 7 bases from V and 3 from J, leaving 13 bases between them. The CDR3 length is 14 residues. The DNA for the CDR3 is TGTGCCAGCACCAGCCAGCGGTCCAATCAGCCCCAGCATTTT. It translates to CASTSQRSNQPQHF.